This T cell receptor (beta chain) originates from a study of blood T cell repertoires in COVID-19. Study-level background: The United States, Italy and Spain supplied acute and convalescent COVID-19 samples. T cells, B-cell-depleted T cells, or PBMCs provided the cDNA or gDNA that served as material.

In the original analysis: The authors estimated nucleated cell counts from reference gene primer amplification. This table comes from immunoSEQ multiplex PCR, and its TCRdb copy is limited to in-frame clones, with some not included. V, J and clone size were drawn from that table, and D and trimming were deduced from the DNA. The sample yields some 200,000 clones, roughly 84% seen once. This CDR3 region has 16 residues. V shed 0 bases and J shed 0 bases, with 6 bases lying between them. Germline V gives CDR1 SSHAT, CDR2 FNYEAQ (reference sequence). V usage is TRBV7-7 and J usage is TRBJ2-6; D is perhaps TRBD1 (5 bases). Sequencing was performed on peripheral blood. The origin of this receptor is an elderly woman with acute or convalescent COVID-19. CDR3 in amino acids: CASSLAQGSGANVLTF. The CDR3 DNA is TGTGCCAGCAGCTTAGCGCAGGGCTCTGGGGCCAACGTCCTGACTTTC.